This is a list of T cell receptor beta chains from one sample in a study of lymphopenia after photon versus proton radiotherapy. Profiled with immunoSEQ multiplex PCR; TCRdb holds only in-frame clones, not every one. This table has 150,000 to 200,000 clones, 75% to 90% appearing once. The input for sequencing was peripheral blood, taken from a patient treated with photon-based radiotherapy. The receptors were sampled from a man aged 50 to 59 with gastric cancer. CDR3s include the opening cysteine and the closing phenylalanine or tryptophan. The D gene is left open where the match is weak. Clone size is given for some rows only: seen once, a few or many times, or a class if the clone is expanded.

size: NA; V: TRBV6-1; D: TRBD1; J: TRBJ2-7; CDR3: CASIWRQGADEQYF; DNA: TGTGCCAGCATTTGGCGACAGGGCGCGGACGAGCAGTACTTC
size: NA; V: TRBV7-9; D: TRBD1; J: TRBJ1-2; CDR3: CASGRQGGYGYTF; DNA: TGTGCCAGCGGTCGACAGGGAGGCTATGGCTACACCTTC
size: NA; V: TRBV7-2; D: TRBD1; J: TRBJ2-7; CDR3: CASSTRQGSYEQYF; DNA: TGTGCCAGCAGTACTCGACAGGGGAGCTACGAGCAGTACTTC
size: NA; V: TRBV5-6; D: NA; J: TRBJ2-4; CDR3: CASSLGGGSKNIQYF; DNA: TGTGCCAGCAGCTTGGGAGGCGGATCCAAAAACATTCAGTACTTC
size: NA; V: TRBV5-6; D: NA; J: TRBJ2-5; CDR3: CASSLENGETQYF; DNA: TGTGCCAGCAGCTTGGAGAATGGAGAGACCCAGTACTTC
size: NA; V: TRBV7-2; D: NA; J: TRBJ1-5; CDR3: CASSLFPTGPDSNQPQHF; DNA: TGTGCCAGCAGCTTATTTCCTACAGGGCCGGATAGCAATCAGCCCCAGCATTTT
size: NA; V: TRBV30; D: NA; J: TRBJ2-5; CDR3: CAWSVRTPGGKETQYF; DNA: TGTGCCTGGAGTGTAAGGACCCCTGGGGGGAAAGAGACCCAGTACTTC
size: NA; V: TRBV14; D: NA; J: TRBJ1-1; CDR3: CASSQRGYNTEAFF; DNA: TGTGCCAGCAGCCAGCGGGGCTATAACACTGAAGCTTTCTTT
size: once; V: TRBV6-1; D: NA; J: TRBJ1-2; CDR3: CASSEAEEWGSYGYTF; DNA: TGTGCCAGCAGTGAAGCCGAAGAGTGGGGGAGCTATGGCTACACCTTC
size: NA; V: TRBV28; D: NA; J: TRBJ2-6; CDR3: CASSRDASSGANVLTF; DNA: TGTGCCAGCAGTCGGGACGCAAGCTCTGGGGCCAACGTCCTGACTTTC
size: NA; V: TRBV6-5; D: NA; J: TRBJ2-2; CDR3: CASSWQGQINTGELFF; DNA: TGTGCCAGCAGTTGGCAAGGACAGATTAACACCGGGGAGCTGTTTTTT
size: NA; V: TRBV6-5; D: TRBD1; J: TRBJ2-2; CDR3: CASSYTQGSTGELFF; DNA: TGTGCCAGCAGTTACACACAGGGGAGCACCGGGGAGCTGTTTTTT
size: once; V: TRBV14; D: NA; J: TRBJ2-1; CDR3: CASSQDVGSQQFF; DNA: TGTGCCAGCAGCCAAGACGTCGGCTCCCAGCAGTTCTTC
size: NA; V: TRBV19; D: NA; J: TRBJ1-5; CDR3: CASSIKQGVPIQHF; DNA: TGTGCCAGTAGTATAAAACAGGGCGTCCCCATCCAGCATTTT
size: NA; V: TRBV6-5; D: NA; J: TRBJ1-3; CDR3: CASRAGIFSGNTIYF; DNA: TGTGCCAGCCGGGCAGGGATATTTTCTGGAAACACCATATATTTT
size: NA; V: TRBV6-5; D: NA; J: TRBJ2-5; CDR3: CASSYSTAEQETQYF; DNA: TGTGCCAGCAGTTACTCGACGGCCGAACAAGAGACCCAGTACTTC
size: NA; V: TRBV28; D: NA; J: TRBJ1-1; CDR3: CASSPRGGTEAFF; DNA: TGTGCCAGCAGCCCCAGGGGAGGCACTGAAGCTTTCTTT
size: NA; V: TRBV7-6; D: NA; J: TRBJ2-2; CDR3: CASSHSPAGELFF; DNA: TGTGCCAGCAGTCATTCCCCCGCCGGGGAGCTGTTTTTT
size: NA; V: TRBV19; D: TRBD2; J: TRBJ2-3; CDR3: CASSISALAATTDTQYF; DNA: TGTGCCAGTAGTATATCGGCACTAGCGGCGACCACAGATACGCAGTATTTT
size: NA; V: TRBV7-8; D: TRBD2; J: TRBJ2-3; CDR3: CASSYLAGSTDTQYF; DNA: TGTGCCAGCAGCTACCTAGCGGGAAGCACAGATACGCAGTATTTT